This TCR beta chain stems from a study of T-cell reconstitution after alpha-beta-depleted transplantation in children. Unique molecular identifiers were built into the TCRbeta library. TCRdb re-called the PCR reads with MiXCR, one entry per CDR3 protein. Of 350,000 to 450,000 distinct CDR3 sequences listed, roughly 20% are singletons. The V gene's germline CDR1 is MDHEN and CDR2 SYDVKM. V gave up 8 bases and J gave up 7 bases; unmatched junction bases: 12. This CDR3 region has 15 residues. The receptor comes from a human donor who donated a stem cell graft to a child with acute myeloid leukemia. The rearrangement uses TRBV28 and TRBJ2-1, with TRBD2 matching over 9 bases. The sequencing used PBMCs from the stem cell graft donor, collected from the stem cell graft. The CDR3 reads CASPPSSGSGNEQFF. In DNA, the CDR3 is TGTGCCAGCCCCCCCAGTAGCGGGAGTGGTAATGAGCAGTTCTTC.